One and the same sample provided the 24 T cell receptor beta chains below, sequenced in a study of blood T cell repertoires in COVID-19. Profiling relied on immunoSEQ multiplex PCR, and the TCRdb table lists in-frame clones only, not all of them. Of 95,000 to 150,000 clones listed, 70% to 90% are singletons. Sequenced input: peripheral blood. These receptors originate from a middle-aged man with acute or convalescent COVID-19.

This chain connects TRBV5-4 to TRBJ2-5; 10 nucleotides match TRBD2. Trimming at V came to 3 bases and at J to 3 bases, leaving 5 bases not matched to a gene. The CDR3 extends over 15 amino acids. Germline CDR1 SGHNT, CDR2 YYREEE (reference sequence). The DNA for the CDR3 is TGTGCCAGCAGCTCGCTAGCGGGAGCGGAAGAGACCCAGTACTTC. It codes for CASSSLAGAEETQYF.

The chain has TRBV6-5 and TRBJ2-1, with D tentatively TRBD2 (6 bases). This CDR3 has 15 amino acids. Germline V lookup: CDR1 MNHEY, CDR2 SVGAGI. The germline V and J ends were trimmed by 3 bases and 0 bases, with 9 bases remaining between them. CDR3 nucleotides: TGTGCCAGCAGTTATTACGGGAGCTCCTACAATGAGCAGTTCTTC. Residues: CASSYYGSSYNEQFF.

This chain links TRBV9 with TRBJ2-7, with TRBD1 matching over 7 bases. V lost 2 bases, J lost 3 bases, and 2 bases stayed unmatched. CDR3 length equals 13 residues. Germline V gene data show CDR1 as SGDLS and CDR2 as YYNGEE. The CDR3 DNA is TGTGCCAGCAGCGTGGGACAGAACTACGAGCAGTACTTC. This codes for CASSVGQNYEQYF.

This chain links TRBV21-1 with TRBJ1-1; the table's D call TRBD1 went unverified against the DNA. TRBV21-1 is a known pseudogene. The CDR3 is made up of 18 amino acids. CDR3 in amino acids: CASSKDLRQGCSETEAFF. DNA for the CDR3: TGTGCCAGCAGCAAAGATCTGCGACAGGGGTGTTCGGAGACTGAAGCTTTCTTT.

The rearrangement uses TRBV5-4 and TRBJ1-2; 8 bases line up with TRBD1. The CDR3 length is 14 residues. CDR1 is SGHNT, CDR2 YYREEE, per germline (reference sequence). V dropped 3 bases and J dropped 3; count of bases not matched to a gene: 4. CDR3 loop: CASSSGQGDYGYTF. The DNA of the CDR3 is TGTGCCAGCAGCTCCGGACAGGGTGACTATGGCTACACCTTC.

The rearrangement joins TRBV30 to TRBJ1-1, with D possibly matching TRBD1 (5 bases). In germline, CDR1 is GTSNPN, CDR2 SVGIG (reference sequence). The CDR3 covers 13 residues. Trimming cost V 2 bases and J 7 bases, with 14 bases left between them. CDR3 region: CAWSRNIGVEAFF. The CDR3 coding sequence is TGTGCCTGGAGTCGGAATATAGGGGTTGAAGCTTTCTTT.

The chain links TRBV3-1 (or the pseudogene TRBV3-2) to TRBJ2-3; the D is unclear. CDR1 LGHDT and CDR2 YNNKEL come from the germline V gene (reference sequence). CDR3 length equals 13 residues. V was pared by 9 bases and J by 3 bases, with 13 bases between. The CDR3 DNA sequence: TGTGCCAGTGAGGATGTAGTGACAGATACGCAGTATTTT. This translates into CASEDVVTDTQYF.

The J gene is TRBJ1-1, the V gene TRBV2; maybe TRBD1 (6 bases). V lost 4 bases and J lost 3, with 18 bases in between. The CDR3 spans 16 residues. The germline CDR1 and CDR2 sequences are SNHLY and FYNNEI. CDR3 protein: CASSVGGGLGDTEAFF. The DNA of the CDR3 is TGTGCCAGCAGTGTCGGCGGGGGGCTTGGTGACACTGAAGCTTTCTTT.

The chain joins TRBV7-9 to TRBJ1-5, with TRBD1 matching 12 bases. V shed 5 bases and J 6 bases; nucleotides not matched to a gene: 8. The CDR3 length is 16 residues. Per the germline V gene, CDR1 is SEHNR and CDR2 is FQNEAQ (reference sequence). CDR3 region: CASSPDGTGGFQPQHF. The CDR3 coding sequence is TGTGCCAGCAGCCCAGACGGGACAGGGGGCTTTCAGCCCCAGCATTTT.

The chain carries TRBV5-4 and TRBJ1-2; no definite D call. The CDR3 extends over 14 amino acids. CDR1 is SGHNT and CDR2 is YYREEE in the germline V gene (reference sequence). V lost 5 bases and J lost 0, with 11 bases in between. The CDR3 sequence is CASRFGSANYGYTF. In DNA form, the CDR3 reads TGTGCCAGCAGGTTCGGGTCTGCTAACTATGGCTACACCTTC.

V gene TRBV5-4 combines with J gene TRBJ2-3, with 11 bases aligning to TRBD2. The V segment lost 2 bases and the J segment 5 bases; nucleotides outside the gene matches: 10. Germline CDR1 reads SGHNT; CDR2 reads YYREEE (reference sequence). CDR3 length: 17 residues. In nucleotides, the CDR3 is TGTGCCAGCAGCTTCCGAACTAGCGGGAGAGGAAAAGATACGCAGTATTTT. This encodes CASSFRTSGRGKDTQYF.

The chain links TRBV3-1 (or the pseudogene TRBV3-2) to TRBJ1-2; TRBD1 matches at 8 bases. In germline, CDR1 is LGHDT, CDR2 YNNKEL (reference sequence). The ends lost 4 bases at V and 6 bases at J; junction bases unmatched: 10. This CDR3 is built from 15 residues. The CDR3 is CASSRLQGAADGYTF. The CDR3 coding sequence is TGTGCCAGCAGCCGACTCCAGGGGGCTGCGGATGGCTACACCTTC.

V usage is TRBV30 and J usage is TRBJ2-7, with 9 bases aligning to TRBD2. CDR1 GTSNPN and CDR2 SVGIG come from the germline V gene (reference sequence). The CDR3 has 15 residues. With V trimmed by 3 bases and J by 5 bases, 11 bases remained unmatched. The CDR3 DNA reads as TGTGCCTGGAGGCCGCGCGGGGGGGTAGTCAACGAGCAGTACTTC. Protein: CAWRPRGGVVNEQYF. Drawing the rest from reference TRBV30 and TRBJ2-7, the complete variable domain is SQTIHQWPATLVQPVGSPLSLECTVEGTSNPNLYWYRQAAGRGLQLLFYSVGIGQISSEVPQNLSASRPQDRQFILSSKKLLLSDSGFYLCAWRPRGGVVNEQYFGPGTRLTVT.

The V and J genes are TRBV19 and TRBJ2-1, with 7 positions matching TRBD2. Losses at the gene ends were 5 bases for V and 2 bases for J; bases not matched to a gene: 6. The CDR3 runs to 15 residues. Germline values: CDR1 LNHDA, CDR2 SQIVND (reference sequence). The CDR3 DNA sequence: TGTGCCAGTAGTCCTAGCGGAGCTGCCTACAATGAGCAGTTCTTC. This codes for CASSPSGAAYNEQFF.

The gene calls are TRBV12-3 or TRBV12-4 and TRBJ2-7; a possible D gene is TRBD1 (5 bases). V lost 3 bases and J 2 bases, leaving 8 bases between the germline ends. The CDR3 extends over 13 amino acids. CDR3 protein: CASSLQGPYEQYF. The CDR3, as DNA: TGTGCCAGCAGTTTGCAGGGTCCCTACGAGCAGTACTTC.

This clone showed up just a few times. The genes are TRBV7-6 and TRBJ2-3; no clear D gene. This CDR3 has 13 amino acids. V lost 0 bases and J lost 5, with 6 bases in between. CDR1 and CDR2 from the germline V gene are SGHVS and FNYEAQ. The chain's CDR3 is CASSLANGDTQYF. In nucleotides, the CDR3 is TGTGCCAGCAGCTTAGCGAACGGAGATACGCAGTATTTT.

This chain connects TRBV30 to TRBJ1-2; the D is unclear. V was trimmed by 6 bases and J by 4 bases, leaving 15 bases between them. The V gene's germline CDR1 is GTSNPN and CDR2 SVGIG (reference sequence). This CDR3 is 13 amino acids long. For the CDR3, the DNA is TGTGCCTGTCCTGTTGGTACTCTCTATGGCTACACCTTC. As protein: CACPVGTLYGYTF.

The chain combines TRBV5-1 with TRBJ2-1, with 7 bases identical to TRBD1. This CDR3 has 12 residues. Unmatched junction bases numbered 5, after V lost 8 bases and J lost 6 bases. CDR1 and CDR2 from the germline V gene are SGHRS and YFSETQ. In DNA, the CDR3 is TGCGCCAGTTCCGCAGGGGGCAATGAGCAGTTCTTC. The encoded protein is CASSAGGNEQFF.

Points on this clone: Other nucleotide sequences in the sample specify the same CDR3. The chain links TRBV9 to TRBJ2-3; D is unresolved. Trimming took 0 bases from V and 1 from J, leaving 6 bases between them. The germline CDR1 and CDR2 sequences are SGDLS and YYNGEE. The CDR3 sequence is 14 residues long. The CDR3 region has the DNA TGTGCCAGCAGCGTAGAAGGAGGCACAGATACGCAGTATTTT. Translating it yields CASSVEGGTDTQYF.

This chain connects TRBV7-9 to TRBJ1-6; 7 bases fit TRBD1. The CDR3 extends over 17 amino acids. The germline gives CDR1 SEHNR, CDR2 FQNEAQ (reference sequence). The J segment lost 8 bases and the V segment lost 4 bases, leaving 14 bases of the junction unmatched. In nucleotides, the CDR3 is TGTGCCAGCAGCTATACTATAGGGTACAGGGGCCATTCACCCCTCCACTTT. Translation: CASSYTIGYRGHSPLHF.

This CDR3 is CASSQDRSYGYTF. The CDR3 coding sequence is TGTGCCAGCAGCCAGGACAGGTCCTATGGCTACACCTTC. The rearrangement joins TRBV7-3 to TRBJ1-2, with TRBD1 matching 7 bases. The V segment lost 5 bases and the J segment 4 bases; nucleotides outside the gene matches: 4. The CDR3 is 13 amino acids. Germline V gene data show CDR1 as SGHTA and CDR2 as FQGTGA.

The CDR3 protein is CASSKDTLYEQYF. CDR3 coding DNA: TGTGCCAGCAGCAAGGACACTTTATACGAGCAGTACTTC. The V call is TRBV6-2 or TRBV6-3, the J call TRBJ2-7, with D possibly being TRBD1 (5 bases). The V end was cut by 6 bases, the J end by 4 bases, with 13 bases between. Germline CDR1 and CDR2: MNHEY and SVGEGT. The CDR3 covers 13 residues.

The chain joins TRBV6-5 to TRBJ1-6, with 9 bases that match TRBD1. This CDR3 has 14 residues. The germline CDR1 and CDR2 sequences are MNHEY and SVGAGI. V was clipped by 8 bases and J by 8 bases; unmatched bases: 7. The CDR3 bases are TGTGCCAGCGGTACACAGGGGGCCTATTCACCCCTCCACTTT. Its protein product is CASGTQGAYSPLHF.

The chain joins TRBV11-2 to TRBJ2-3; D perhaps matches TRBD1 (5 bases). Trimming removed 2 bases at V and 2 bases at J, with 14 bases between. Germline CDR1 is SGHAT and CDR2 is FQNNGV. The CDR3 contains 16 residues. The CDR3, as DNA: TGTGCCAGCAGCTTACAGGCAGGGTCCACCACAGATACGCAGTATTTT. As protein: CASSLQAGSTTDTQYF.